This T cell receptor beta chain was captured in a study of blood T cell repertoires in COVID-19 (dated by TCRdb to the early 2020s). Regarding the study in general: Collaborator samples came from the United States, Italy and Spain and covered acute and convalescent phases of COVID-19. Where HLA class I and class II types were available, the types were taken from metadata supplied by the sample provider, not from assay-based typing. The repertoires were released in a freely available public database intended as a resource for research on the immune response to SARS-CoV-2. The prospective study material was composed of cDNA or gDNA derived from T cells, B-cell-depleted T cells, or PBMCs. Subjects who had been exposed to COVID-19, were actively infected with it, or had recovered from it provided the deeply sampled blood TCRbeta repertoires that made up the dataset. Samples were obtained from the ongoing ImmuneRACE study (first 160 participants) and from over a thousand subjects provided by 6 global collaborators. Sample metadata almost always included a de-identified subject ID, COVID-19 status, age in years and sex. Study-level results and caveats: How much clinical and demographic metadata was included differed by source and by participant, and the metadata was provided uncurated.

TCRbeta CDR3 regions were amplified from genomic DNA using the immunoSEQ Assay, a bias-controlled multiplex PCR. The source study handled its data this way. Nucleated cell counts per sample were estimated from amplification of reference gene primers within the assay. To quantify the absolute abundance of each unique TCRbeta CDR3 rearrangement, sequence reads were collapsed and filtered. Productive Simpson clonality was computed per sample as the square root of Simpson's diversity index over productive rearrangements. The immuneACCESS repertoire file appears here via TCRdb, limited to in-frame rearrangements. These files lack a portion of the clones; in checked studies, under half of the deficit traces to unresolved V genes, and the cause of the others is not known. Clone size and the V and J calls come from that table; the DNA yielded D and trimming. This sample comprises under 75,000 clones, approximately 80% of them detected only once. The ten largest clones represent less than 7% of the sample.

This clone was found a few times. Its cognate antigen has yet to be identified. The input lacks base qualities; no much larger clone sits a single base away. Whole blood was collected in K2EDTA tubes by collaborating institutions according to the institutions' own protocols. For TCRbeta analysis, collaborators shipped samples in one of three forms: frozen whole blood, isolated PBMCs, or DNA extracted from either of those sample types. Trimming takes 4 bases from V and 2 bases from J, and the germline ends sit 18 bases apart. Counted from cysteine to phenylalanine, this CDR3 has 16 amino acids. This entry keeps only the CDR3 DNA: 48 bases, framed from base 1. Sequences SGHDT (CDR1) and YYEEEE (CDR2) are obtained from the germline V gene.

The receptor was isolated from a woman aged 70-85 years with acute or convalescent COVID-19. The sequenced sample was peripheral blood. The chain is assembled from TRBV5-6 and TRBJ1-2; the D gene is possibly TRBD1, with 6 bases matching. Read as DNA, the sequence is TGTGCCAGCAGCCAATCTGGGGGCCTGCTGAACTATGGCTACACCTTC. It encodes CASSQSGGLLNYGYTF. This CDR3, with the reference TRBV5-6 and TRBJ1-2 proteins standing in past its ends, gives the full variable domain DAGVTQSPTHLIKTRGQQVTLRCSPKSGHDTVSWYQQALGQGPQFIFQYYEEEERQRGNFPDRFSGHQFPNYSSELNVNALLLGDSALYLCASSQSGGLLNYGYTFGSGTRLTVV.